The rows below give T cell receptor beta chains drawn from one sample of a study of OX40 agonist ivuxolimab in advanced cancers. The protocol was immunoSEQ multiplex PCR, while the TCRdb copy is restricted to in-frame clones and leaves out a portion. The sample lists over 40,000 clones, around 80% occurring once. The sample consisted of CD4+ or CD8+ T cells sorted from blood, taken in a trial of the OX40 agonist ivuxolimab. The origin of the receptors is an adult with an advanced solid tumor such as melanoma, head and neck, liver or kidney cancer. Each CDR3 is given with its conserved first and last residue. D genes are given only for firm matches. Rows give clone size only sometimes, using once, few, many, or a class for an expanded clone.

size,J,V,D,CDR3,DNA
NA,TRBJ2-6,TRBV14,TRBD1,CASSPGGSGANVLTF,TGTGCCAGCAGCCCAGGGGGCTCTGGGGCCAACGTCCTGACTTTC
NA,TRBJ1-4,TRBV5-6,NA,CASSLLLQGGEKLFF,TGTGCCAGCAGCTTGTTGCTACAGGGAGGTGAAAAACTGTTTTTT
NA,TRBJ1-2,TRBV28,TRBD1,CASHQGGGYYGYTF,TGTGCCAGCCATCAGGGGGGGGGTTACTATGGCTACACCTTC
NA,TRBJ1-1,TRBV5-1,TRBD1,CASSSRQGRVEAFF,TGCGCCAGCAGCAGCAGACAGGGAAGGGTTGAAGCTTTCTTT
NA,TRBJ1-3,TRBV9,TRBD1,CASSGGQGGGNTIYF,TGTGCCAGCAGCGGCGGACAGGGGGGAGGAAACACCATATATTTT
NA,TRBJ2-2,TRBV4-2,NA,CASSRHRGGGANTGELFF,TGTGCCAGCAGCCGGCACCGAGGGGGAGGGGCGAACACCGGGGAGCTGTTTTTT
NA,TRBJ2-1,TRBV9,NA,CASSVALTRRNEQFF,TGTGCCAGCAGCGTAGCCCTAACTAGACGCAATGAGCAGTTCTTC
NA,TRBJ1-4,TRBV19,TRBD1,CASSIAGGAGEKLFF,TGTGCCAGTAGTATAGCAGGGGGCGCGGGTGAAAAACTGTTTTTT
medium-sized,TRBJ2-1,TRBV5-1,NA,CASSLGHRDIHNEQFF,TGCGCCAGCAGCTTAGGTCATCGGGACATACACAATGAGCAGTTCTTC
NA,TRBJ2-1,TRBV9,TRBD2,CASSVGLAGGYYNEQFF,TGTGCCAGCAGCGTGGGACTAGCGGGAGGGTACTACAATGAGCAGTTCTTC
NA,TRBJ1-3,TRBV30,NA,CAWSLNGNTIYF,TGTGCCTGGAGCCTTAATGGAAACACCATATATTTT
NA,TRBJ1-2,TRBV5-1,NA,CASSLVGGNSNYGYTF,TGCGCCAGCAGCTTGGTTGGGGGAAATTCTAACTATGGCTACACCTTC
few,TRBJ1-5,TRBV2,NA,CASGPYSGNQPQHF,TGTGCCAGCGGACCATACTCGGGCAATCAGCCCCAGCATTTT
NA,TRBJ2-3,TRBV18,TRBD1,CASSQVGTGGTDTQYF,TGTGCCAGCTCACAAGTCGGGACAGGGGGCACAGATACGCAGTATTTT
NA,TRBJ2-3,TRBV5-1,NA,CASSPSTDTQYF,TGCGCCAGCAGCCCGAGCACAGATACGCAGTATTTT
once,TRBJ2-7,TRBV27,TRBD1,CASSRQGLRVRSSTSEQYF,TGTGCCAGCAGTCGACAGGGTTTGCGAGTGCGTAGTTCTACCTCCGAGCAGTACTTC
few,TRBJ1-1,TRBV20-1,NA,CSGMGDTEAFF,TGCAGTGGCATGGGGGACACTGAAGCTTTCTTT
NA,TRBJ1-1,TRBV2,TRBD1,CASRTDRGGTEAFF,TGTGCCAGCAGGACGGACAGGGGAGGTACTGAAGCTTTCTTT
NA,TRBJ2-1,TRBV5-4,TRBD2,CASSFVREENEQFF,TGTGCCAGCAGCTTTGTGCGGGAGGAAAATGAGCAGTTCTTC
NA,TRBJ1-1,TRBV5-8,TRBD1,CASSSITGQGATVNTEAFF,TGTGCCAGCAGCTCTATAACAGGACAGGGCGCTACAGTGAACACTGAAGCTTTCTTT
few,TRBJ2-2,TRBV5-1,NA,CASSPTITTGELFF,TGCGCCAGCAGCCCGACTATTACGACCGGGGAGCTGTTTTTT
NA,TRBJ2-1,TRBV6-1,NA,CASSETRGLPREQFF,TGTGCCAGCAGTGAAACGCGGGGACTTCCCCGGGAGCAGTTCTTC
few,TRBJ1-1,TRBV5-1,NA,CASSFFGRRAFF,TGCGCCAGCAGCTTTTTCGGTAGACGAGCTTTCTTT
NA,TRBJ2-4,TRBV7-9,NA,CASSHPGRQNIQYF,TGTGCCAGCAGTCACCCAGGACGGCAAAACATTCAGTACTTC
NA,TRBJ1-3,TRBV25-1,TRBD1,CASSDVGTGGNTIYF,TGTGCCAGCAGTGATGTAGGGACAGGGGGAAACACCATATATTTT
NA,TRBJ2-1,TRBV9,TRBD1,CASSARDRHYNEQFF,TGTGCCAGCAGCGCTCGGGACAGACACTACAATGAGCAGTTCTTC
NA,TRBJ2-1,TRBV28,TRBD2,CASSRSTSGIIDEQFF,TGTGCCAGCAGTCGATCGACTAGCGGGATTATTGATGAGCAGTTCTTC
NA,TRBJ1-1,TRBV6-1,TRBD1,CASSRGFAEAFF,TGTGCCAGCAGCAGGGGGTTCGCTGAAGCTTTCTTT